The source of this T cell receptor (beta chain) is a study of memory CD4+ T cells and cytomegalovirus serostatus. Findings and limits, study-wide: Each of 60 to 80 CMV-associated TCRbeta sequences occurred in one to five individuals.

Worth noting for this clone: Its antigen is currently unknown.

The sort gate was single viable CD3+CD4+CD8-CD45RO+ cells for memory CD4+ T cells. Donors' CMV status reflects serum IgG against pp150, pp28, p38, p52. The germline CDR1 and CDR2 sequences are LNHNV and YYDKDF (reference sequence). This CDR3 has 13 amino acids. V gave up 6 bases and J gave up 1 base, with 6 bases separating them. TCRdb keeps only in-frame clones here, not all; method: immunoSEQ multiplex PCR. The data show around 50,000 clones, with around 78% seen just once and 0.75% to 1% held by the top ten. Sequencing input: memory CD4+ T cells from blood. This sequence was found in an adult in good health and CMV-seronegative. The chain combines TRBV15 with TRBJ2-2; a weak D match, TRBD1 (5 bases). The CDR3, as DNA: TGTGCCACCAGTACAGGGAACACCGGGGAGCTGTTTTTT. Translated, it gives CATSTGNTGELFF.